This is a list of T cell receptor beta chains from one sample in a study of cytomegalovirus exposure and HLA in healthy donors. Generated by immunoSEQ multiplex PCR, the TCRdb table keeps only in-frame clones and is missing some. The data hold about 190,000 clones, with around 88% observed a single time. Sequencing used PBMCs. The receptors were gathered from a man in his forties or fifties in good health and CMV-seropositive. The conserved cysteine and the conserved F or W are not part of the CDR3 here. Each record gives: J gene, V gene, CDR3 protein.

TRBJ2-1 | TRBV5-1 | ASSLGQGFNEQF
TRBJ2-1 | TRBV6-1 | ASRIYAQDEQF
TRBJ2-1 | TRBV6-1 | ASSATVNLYNEQF
TRBJ2-3 | TRBV4-3 | ASSQDRGTQY
TRBJ2-7 | TRBV7-9 | SSSSEAAGAYEQY
TRBJ2-1 | TRBV7-3 | ASSPERDHSYNEQF
TRBJ2-7 | TRBV14 | ASSRGLAGTYEQY
TRBJ2-4 | TRBV6-6 | ASSVRDRVE
TRBJ1-1 | TRBV28 | ASSSGTGATEAF
TRBJ1-1 | TRBV6-5 | ASSLDRGGAEAF
TRBJ2-3 | TRBV27 | ASSIVQRESTDTQY
TRBJ2-2 | TRBV5-5 | ASSFSGNTGELF
TRBJ1-5 | TRBV9 | ASSVEGTGVQPQH
TRBJ2-5 | TRBV11-2 | ASRWTDSRGETQY
TRBJ2-1 | TRBV6-5 | ASTSAIDEQF
TRBJ2-3 | TRBV11-2 | ASSLTRLDTQY
TRBJ2-7 | TRBV2 | ASSARTAYEQY
TRBJ2-2 | TRBV9 | ASSVVGDWAGGTGELF
TRBJ1-1 | TRBV29-1 | SVDHGNTEAF
TRBJ2-7 | TRBV4-1 | ASSERTSGRVNEQY
TRBJ2-7 | TRBV27 | ASSLSATGTGGFYEQY
TRBJ2-1 | TRBV5-8 | ASSPALGLAVYNEQF
TRBJ2-1 | TRBV7-3 | ASSRGLMGEQF
TRBJ2-7 | TRBV10-3 | AISPPLSGAYEQY
TRBJ1-5 | TRBV6-4 | ASSRDAGNQPQH
TRBJ2-1 | TRBV6-4 | ASSWLAGNEQF
TRBJ2-7 | TRBV19 | ASSSTTGTGGQEQY
TRBJ1-4 | TRBV11-1 | ASSRDRDSEKLF
TRBJ1-5 | TRBV30 | AWSVRGLGNQPQH
TRBJ2-7 | TRBV28 | ASSLIAAEQY
TRBJ2-6 | TRBV10-3 | AISDPRTGPSSGANVLT
TRBJ1-6 | TRBV2 | ASSEYRRSSYNSPLH
TRBJ1-5 | TRBV6-1 | ASSQREVGQPQH
TRBJ2-5 | TRBV5-1 | ASATGLVQETQY
TRBJ2-7 | TRBV6-1 | ASRGDRPPYEQY
TRBJ2-2 | TRBV25-1 | ASSDPGQGGTGELF
TRBJ2-3 | TRBV5-6 | ASSKTGSGADTQY
TRBJ2-2 | TRBV9 | ASTPGNTGELF
TRBJ2-7 | TRBV7-8 | ASSPGGTSGRIEQY
TRBJ1-4 | TRBV6-1 | ASSPGTGEEKLF
TRBJ2-3 | TRBV5-5 | ASSFTSGSPDTQY
TRBJ2-6 | TRBV19 | ASSPAGTGLTGWANVLT
TRBJ1-1 | TRBV2 | ASSLLGGNTEAF
TRBJ2-7 | TRBV12-5 | ASGLVQGPTYEQY
TRBJ2-7 | TRBV27 | ASSLSASGNEQY
TRBJ2-3 | TRBV15 | ATGAGEGTDTQY
TRBJ2-7 | TRBV27 | ASSLEGGPYEQY
TRBJ2-3 | TRBV5-1 | ASSFSTGTGSTDTQY
TRBJ1-2 | TRBV28 | ASSWPARHYGYT
TRBJ2-5 | TRBV9 | ASSALGLVGETQY
TRBJ2-1 | TRBV18 | ASSPTDPTSAYNEQF
TRBJ2-7 | TRBV5-4 | ASSHKRGPGEQY
TRBJ1-2 | TRBV18 | ASSSNLNRDSQGYT
TRBJ2-1 | TRBV5-6 | ASSTGTGWNEQF
TRBJ2-2 | TRBV28 | ASQWGVGRELF
TRBJ2-7 | TRBV6-1 | ASREGSYEQY
TRBJ2-7 | TRBV5-6 | ASSFGLSSYEQY